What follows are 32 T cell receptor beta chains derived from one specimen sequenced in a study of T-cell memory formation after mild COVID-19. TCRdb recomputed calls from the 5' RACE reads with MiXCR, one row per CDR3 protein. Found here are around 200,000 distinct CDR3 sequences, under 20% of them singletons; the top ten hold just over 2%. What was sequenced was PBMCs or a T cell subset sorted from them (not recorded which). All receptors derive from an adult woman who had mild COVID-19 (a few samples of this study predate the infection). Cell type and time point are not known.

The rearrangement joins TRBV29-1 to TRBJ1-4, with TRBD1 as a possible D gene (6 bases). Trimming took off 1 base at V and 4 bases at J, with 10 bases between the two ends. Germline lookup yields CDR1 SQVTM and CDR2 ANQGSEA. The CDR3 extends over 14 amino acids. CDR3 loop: CSVEGRGDNEKLFF. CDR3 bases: TGCAGCGTTGAAGGCAGGGGAGATAATGAAAAACTGTTTTTT. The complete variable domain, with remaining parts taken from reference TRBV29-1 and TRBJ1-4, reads SAVISQKPSRDICQRGTSLTIQCQVDSQVTMMFWYRQQPGQSLTLIATANQGSEATYESGFVIDKFPISRPNLTFSTLTVSNMSPEDSSIYLCSVEGRGDNEKLFFGSGTQLSVL.

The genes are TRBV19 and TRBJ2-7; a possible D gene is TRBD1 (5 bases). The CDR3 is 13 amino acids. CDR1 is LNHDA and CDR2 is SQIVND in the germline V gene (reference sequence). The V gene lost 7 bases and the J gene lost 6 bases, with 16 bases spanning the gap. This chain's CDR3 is CASTPGRVGEQYF. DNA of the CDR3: TGTGCCAGTACCCCCGGCAGGGTCGGCGAGCAGTACTTC.

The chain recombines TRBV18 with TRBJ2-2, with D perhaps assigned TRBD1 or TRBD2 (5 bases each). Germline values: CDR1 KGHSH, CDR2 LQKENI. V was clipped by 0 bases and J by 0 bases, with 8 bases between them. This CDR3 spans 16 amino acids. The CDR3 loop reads CASSPPWGTNTGELFF. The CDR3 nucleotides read TGTGCCAGCTCACCACCGTGGGGGACGAACACCGGGGAGCTGTTTTTT.

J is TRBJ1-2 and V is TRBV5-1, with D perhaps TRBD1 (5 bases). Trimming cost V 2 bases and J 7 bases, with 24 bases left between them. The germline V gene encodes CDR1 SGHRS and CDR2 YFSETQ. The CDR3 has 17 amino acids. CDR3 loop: CASSFTSAGGRVGGYTF. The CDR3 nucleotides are TGCGCCAGCAGCTTTACCTCTGCAGGTGGCAGGGTGGGTGGCTACACCTTC.

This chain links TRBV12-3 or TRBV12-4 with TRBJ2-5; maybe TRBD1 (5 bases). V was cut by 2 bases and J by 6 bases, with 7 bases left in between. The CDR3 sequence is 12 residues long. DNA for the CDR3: TGTGCCAGCAGTTTATCAGGGAAGACCCAGTACTTC. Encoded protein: CASSLSGKTQYF.

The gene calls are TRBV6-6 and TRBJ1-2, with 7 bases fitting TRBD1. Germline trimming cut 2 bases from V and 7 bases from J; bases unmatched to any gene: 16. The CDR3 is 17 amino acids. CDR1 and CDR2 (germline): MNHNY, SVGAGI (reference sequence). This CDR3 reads CASSYPRQGRAWSGYTF. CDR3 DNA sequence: TGTGCCAGCAGTTACCCCCGACAGGGTAGGGCTTGGAGTGGCTACACCTTC.

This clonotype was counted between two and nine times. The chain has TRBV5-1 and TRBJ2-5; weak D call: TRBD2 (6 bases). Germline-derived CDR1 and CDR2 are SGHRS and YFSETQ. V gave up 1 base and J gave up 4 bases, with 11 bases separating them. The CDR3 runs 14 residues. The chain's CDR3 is CASSLKAGLETQYF. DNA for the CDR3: TGCGCCAGCAGCTTGAAGGCGGGGTTAGAGACCCAGTACTTC.

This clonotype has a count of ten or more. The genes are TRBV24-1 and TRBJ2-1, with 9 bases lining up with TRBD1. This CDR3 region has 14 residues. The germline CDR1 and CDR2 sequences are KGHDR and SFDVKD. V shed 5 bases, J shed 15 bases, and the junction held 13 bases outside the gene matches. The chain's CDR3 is CATSVGGADRGRFF. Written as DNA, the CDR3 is TGTGCCACCAGTGTCGGTGGGGCGGACAGGGGAAGGTTCTTC.

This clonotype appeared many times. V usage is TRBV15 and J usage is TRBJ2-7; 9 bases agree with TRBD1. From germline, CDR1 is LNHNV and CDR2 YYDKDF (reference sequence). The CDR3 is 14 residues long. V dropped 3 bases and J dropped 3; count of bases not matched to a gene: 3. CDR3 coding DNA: TGTGCCACCAGCAGGGACAGGGGTTTCTACGAGCAGTACTTC. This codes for CATSRDRGFYEQYF.

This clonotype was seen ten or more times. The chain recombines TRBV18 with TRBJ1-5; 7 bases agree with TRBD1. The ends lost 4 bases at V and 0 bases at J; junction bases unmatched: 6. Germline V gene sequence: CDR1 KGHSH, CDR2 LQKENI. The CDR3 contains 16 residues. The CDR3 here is CASSLGDSNSNQPQHF. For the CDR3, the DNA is TGTGCCAGCTCACTTGGGGACAGTAATAGCAATCAGCCCCAGCATTTT.

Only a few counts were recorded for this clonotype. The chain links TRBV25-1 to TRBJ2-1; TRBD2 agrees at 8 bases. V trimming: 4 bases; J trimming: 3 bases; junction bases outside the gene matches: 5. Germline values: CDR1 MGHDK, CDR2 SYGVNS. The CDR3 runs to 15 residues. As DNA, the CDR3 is TGTGCCAGCAGTGGTGTAGCGGGGCTCTACAATGAGCAGTTCTTC. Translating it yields CASSGVAGLYNEQFF.

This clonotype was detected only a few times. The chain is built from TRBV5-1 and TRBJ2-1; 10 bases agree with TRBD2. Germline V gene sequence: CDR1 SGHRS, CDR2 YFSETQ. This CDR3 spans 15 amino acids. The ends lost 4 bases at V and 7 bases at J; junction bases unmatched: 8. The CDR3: CASSIKRGGQNEQFF. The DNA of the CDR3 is TGCGCCAGCAGCATAAAGCGGGGGGGCCAGAATGAGCAGTTCTTC.

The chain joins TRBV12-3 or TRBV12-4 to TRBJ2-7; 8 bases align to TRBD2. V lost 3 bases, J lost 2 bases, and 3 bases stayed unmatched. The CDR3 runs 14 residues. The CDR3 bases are TGTGCCAGCAGTTTGGGCGGGGGGCCCTACGAGCAGTACTTC. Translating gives CASSLGGGPYEQYF.

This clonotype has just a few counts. The CDR3 loop reads CASSPPTSGDTDTQYF. CDR3 nucleotides: TGCGCCAGCAGCCCGCCGACTAGCGGTGACACAGATACGCAGTATTTT. This chain joins TRBV5-1 and TRBJ2-3; 9 bases align to TRBD2. The V segment lost 4 bases and the J segment 2 bases; nucleotides outside the gene matches: 8. The germline gives CDR1 SGHRS, CDR2 YFSETQ. CDR3 length: 16 residues. The variable domain in full, with the rest retrieved from reference TRBV5-1 and TRBJ2-3, is KAGVTQTPRYLIKTRGQQVTLSCSPISGHRSVSWYQQTPGQGLQFLFEYFSETQRNKGNFPGRFSGRQFSNSRSEMNVSTLELGDSALYLCASSPPTSGDTDTQYFGPGTRLTVL.

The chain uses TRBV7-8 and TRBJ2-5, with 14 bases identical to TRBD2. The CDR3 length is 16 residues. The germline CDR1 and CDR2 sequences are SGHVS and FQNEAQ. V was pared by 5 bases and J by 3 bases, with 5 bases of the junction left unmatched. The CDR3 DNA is TGTGCCAGCAGCCGAAGACTAGCGGGGGGGAAAGAGACCCAGTACTTC. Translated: CASSRRLAGGKETQYF.

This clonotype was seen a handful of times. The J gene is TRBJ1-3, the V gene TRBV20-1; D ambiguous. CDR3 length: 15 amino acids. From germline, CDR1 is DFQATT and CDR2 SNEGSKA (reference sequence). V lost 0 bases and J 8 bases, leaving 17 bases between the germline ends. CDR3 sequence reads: CSARDLVRSPDTIYF. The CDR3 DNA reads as TGCAGTGCTAGAGATCTGGTCAGGTCGCCGGACACCATATATTTT.

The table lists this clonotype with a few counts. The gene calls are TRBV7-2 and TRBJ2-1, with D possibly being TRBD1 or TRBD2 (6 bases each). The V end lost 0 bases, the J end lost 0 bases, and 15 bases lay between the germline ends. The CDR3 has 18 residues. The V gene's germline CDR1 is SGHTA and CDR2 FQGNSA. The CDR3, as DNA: TGTGCCAGCAGCTTAGCGCGGGGACAACTCCTCTCCTACAATGAGCAGTTCTTC. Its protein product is CASSLARGQLLSYNEQFF.

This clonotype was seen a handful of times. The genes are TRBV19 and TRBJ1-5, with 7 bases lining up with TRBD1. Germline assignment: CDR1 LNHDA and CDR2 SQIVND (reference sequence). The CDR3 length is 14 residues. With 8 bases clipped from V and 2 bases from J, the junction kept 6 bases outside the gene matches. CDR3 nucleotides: TGTGCCAGTGGAGACAGGGCCGGCAATCAGCCCCAGCATTTT. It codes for CASGDRAGNQPQHF.

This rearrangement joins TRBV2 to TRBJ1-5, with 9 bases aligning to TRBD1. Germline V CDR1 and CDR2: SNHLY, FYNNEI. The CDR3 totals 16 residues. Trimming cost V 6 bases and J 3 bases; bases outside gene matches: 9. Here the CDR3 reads CASRTLGQGFNQPQHF. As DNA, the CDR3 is TGTGCCAGCAGGACTTTGGGACAGGGTTTCAATCAGCCCCAGCATTTT.

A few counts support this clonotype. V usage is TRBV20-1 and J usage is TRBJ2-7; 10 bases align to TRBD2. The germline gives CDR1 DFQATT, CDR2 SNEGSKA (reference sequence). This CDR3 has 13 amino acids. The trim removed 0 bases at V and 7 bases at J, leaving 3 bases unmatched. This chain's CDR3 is CSARESGRAEQYF. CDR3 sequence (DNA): TGCAGTGCTAGAGAGAGCGGGAGGGCGGAGCAGTACTTC.

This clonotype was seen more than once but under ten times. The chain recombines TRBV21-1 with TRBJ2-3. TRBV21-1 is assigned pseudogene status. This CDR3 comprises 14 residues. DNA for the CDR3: TGTGCCAGCAGCAAAGTGGACGGATTCGATACGCAGTATTTT. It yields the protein CASSKVDGFDTQYF.

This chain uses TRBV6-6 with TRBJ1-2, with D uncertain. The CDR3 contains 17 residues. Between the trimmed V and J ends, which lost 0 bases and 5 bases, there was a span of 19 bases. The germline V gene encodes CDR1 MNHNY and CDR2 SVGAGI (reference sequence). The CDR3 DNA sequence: TGTGCCAGCAGTTACTCGCCGGGGTGGGGAAACGGGTATGGCTACACCTTC. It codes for CASSYSPGWGNGYGYTF.

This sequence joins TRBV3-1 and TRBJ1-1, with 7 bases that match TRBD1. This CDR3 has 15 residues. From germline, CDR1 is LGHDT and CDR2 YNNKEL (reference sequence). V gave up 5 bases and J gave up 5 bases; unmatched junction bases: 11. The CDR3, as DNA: TGTGCCAGCAGCATACAACAGGGGTTGAGTACTGAAGCTTTCTTT. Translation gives CASSIQQGLSTEAFF.

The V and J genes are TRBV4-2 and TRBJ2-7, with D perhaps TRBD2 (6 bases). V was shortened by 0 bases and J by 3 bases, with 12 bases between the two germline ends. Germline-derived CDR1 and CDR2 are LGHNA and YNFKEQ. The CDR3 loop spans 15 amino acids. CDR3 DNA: TGTGCCAGCAGCCAAGATCCTAGCGCTAGCTACGAGCAGTACTTC. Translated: CASSQDPSASYEQYF.

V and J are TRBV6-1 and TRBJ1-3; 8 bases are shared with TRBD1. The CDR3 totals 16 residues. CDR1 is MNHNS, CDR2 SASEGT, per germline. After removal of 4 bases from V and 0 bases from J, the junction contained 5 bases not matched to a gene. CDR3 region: CASSGGQGISGNTIYF. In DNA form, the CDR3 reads TGTGCCAGCAGTGGTGGACAGGGAATCTCTGGAAACACCATATATTTT.

CDR3 coding DNA: TGTGCCAGCAGTCCCAGACAGGGTGGCAATCAGCCCCAGCATTTT. This sequence encodes CASSPRQGGNQPQHF. V and J are TRBV6-6 and TRBJ1-5; TRBD1 matches 7 bases. This CDR3 comprises 15 residues. J gave up 2 bases and V 5 bases, and 6 bases lay outside the gene matches. The germline gives CDR1 MNHNY, CDR2 SVGAGI (reference sequence).

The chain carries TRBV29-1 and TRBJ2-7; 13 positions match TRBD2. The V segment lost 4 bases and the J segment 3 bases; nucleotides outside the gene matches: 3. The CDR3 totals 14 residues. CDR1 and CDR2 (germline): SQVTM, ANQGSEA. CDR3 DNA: TGCAGCGTTGGGACTAGCGGGGGTTTCTACGAGCAGTACTTC. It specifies CSVGTSGGFYEQYF.

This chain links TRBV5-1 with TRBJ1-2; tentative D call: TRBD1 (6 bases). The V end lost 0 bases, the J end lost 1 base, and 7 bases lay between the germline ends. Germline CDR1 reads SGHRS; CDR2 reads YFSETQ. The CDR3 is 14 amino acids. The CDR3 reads CASSLEGGNYGYTF. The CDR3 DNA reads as TGCGCCAGCAGCTTGGAGGGGGGTAACTATGGCTACACCTTC.

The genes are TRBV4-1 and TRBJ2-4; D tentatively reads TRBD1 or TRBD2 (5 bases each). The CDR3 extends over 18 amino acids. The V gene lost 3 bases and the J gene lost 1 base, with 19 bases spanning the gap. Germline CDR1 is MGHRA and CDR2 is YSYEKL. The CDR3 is CASSQGPGPLGAKNIQYF. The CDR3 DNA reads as TGCGCCAGCAGCCAGGGCCCGGGGCCCTTGGGGGCCAAAAACATTCAGTACTTC.

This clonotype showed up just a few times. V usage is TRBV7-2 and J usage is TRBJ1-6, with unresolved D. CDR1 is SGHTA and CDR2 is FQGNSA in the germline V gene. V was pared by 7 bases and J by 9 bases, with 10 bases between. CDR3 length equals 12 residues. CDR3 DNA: TGTGCCAGCACCAACCTCGGTTCACCCCTCCACTTT. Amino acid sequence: CASTNLGSPLHF. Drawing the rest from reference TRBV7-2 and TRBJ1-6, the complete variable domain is GAGVSQSPSNKVTEKGKDVELRCDPISGHTALYWYRQSLGQGLEFLIYFQGNSAPDKSGLPSDRFSAERTGGSVSTLTIQRTQQEDSAVYLCASTNLGSPLHFGNGTRLTVT.

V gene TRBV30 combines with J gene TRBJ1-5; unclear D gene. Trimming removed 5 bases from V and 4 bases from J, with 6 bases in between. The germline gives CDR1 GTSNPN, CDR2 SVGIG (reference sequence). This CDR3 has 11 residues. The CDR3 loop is CAWGRNQPQHF. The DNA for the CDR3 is TGTGCCTGGGGAAGAAATCAGCCCCAGCATTTT.

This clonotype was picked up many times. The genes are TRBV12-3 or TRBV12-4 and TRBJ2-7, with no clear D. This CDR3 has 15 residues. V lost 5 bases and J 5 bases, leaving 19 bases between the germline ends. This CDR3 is CASSTDGNGPHEQYF. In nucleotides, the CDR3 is TGTGCCAGCAGTACGGATGGGAACGGGCCGCACGAGCAGTACTTC.